This is a list of T cell receptor beta chains from one sample in a study of blood T cell repertoires in COVID-19. Sequenced by immunoSEQ multiplex PCR; TCRdb stores in-frame clones only, minus some. The sample has roughly 120,000 clones, more than 75% seen once. Sequenced input: peripheral blood. The receptors here all came from a woman between 35 and 50 years old with acute or convalescent COVID-19. Each CDR3 is given with its conserved first and last residue. The D gene is left open where the match is weak. The size entry is marked missing in some rows and otherwise reads once, few, many or a size class.

abundance: NA
j_gene: TRBJ1-1
v_gene: TRBV6-4
d_gene: NA
CDR3aa: CASSVIAGHTEAFF
CDR3nt: TGTGCCAGCAGTGTCATAGCGGGTCACACTGAAGCTTTCTTT

abundance: NA
j_gene: TRBJ2-2
v_gene: TRBV7-9
d_gene: NA
CDR3aa: CASSPLNTGELFF
CDR3nt: TGTGCCAGCAGTCCGTTGAACACCGGGGAGCTGTTTTTT

abundance: NA
j_gene: TRBJ1-2
v_gene: TRBV9
d_gene: NA
CDR3aa: CASSVELKGDYGYTF
CDR3nt: TGTGCCAGCAGCGTAGAGTTAAAGGGGGACTATGGCTACACCTTC

abundance: NA
j_gene: TRBJ2-7
v_gene: TRBV2
d_gene: NA
CDR3aa: CASIGVEGRDEQYF
CDR3nt: TGTGCCAGCATAGGGGTCGAAGGCAGGGACGAGCAGTACTTC

abundance: NA
j_gene: TRBJ2-2
v_gene: TRBV2
d_gene: TRBD1
CDR3aa: CASSPRHRGSTGELFF
CDR3nt: TGTGCCAGCAGTCCTCGCCACAGGGGGAGCACCGGGGAGCTGTTTTTT

abundance: NA
j_gene: TRBJ1-1
v_gene: TRBV6-5
d_gene: TRBD1
CDR3aa: CASTPTGLGTEAFF
CDR3nt: TGTGCCAGCACCCCGACAGGGCTGGGCACTGAAGCTTTCTTT

abundance: NA
j_gene: TRBJ1-2
v_gene: TRBV20-1
d_gene: NA
CDR3aa: CSASWGDYGYTF
CDR3nt: TGCAGTGCTAGTTGGGGGGACTATGGCTACACCTTC

abundance: NA
j_gene: TRBJ2-2
v_gene: TRBV12-3/TRBV12-4
d_gene: NA
CDR3aa: CASSYGSGELFF
CDR3nt: TGTGCCAGCAGTTACGGTAGCGGGGAGCTGTTTTTT

abundance: NA
j_gene: TRBJ2-1
v_gene: TRBV2
d_gene: NA
CDR3aa: CASSRSDNEQFF
CDR3nt: TGTGCCAGCAGTAGGAGCGACAATGAGCAGTTCTTC

abundance: NA
j_gene: TRBJ2-1
v_gene: TRBV6-5
d_gene: NA
CDR3aa: CASETGPPYNEQFF
CDR3nt: TGTGCCAGCGAGACAGGTCCGCCCTACAATGAGCAGTTCTTC

abundance: once
j_gene: TRBJ1-2
v_gene: TRBV19
d_gene: TRBD1
CDR3aa: CASRDTGTAISYGYTF
CDR3nt: TGTGCCAGTAGGGACACCGGGACAGCGATATCCTATGGCTACACCTTC

abundance: NA
j_gene: TRBJ2-7
v_gene: TRBV11-3
d_gene: NA
CDR3aa: CASSQTGRNEQYF
CDR3nt: TGTGCCAGCAGCCAGACAGGGAGGAACGAGCAGTACTTC

abundance: NA
j_gene: TRBJ2-3
v_gene: TRBV24-1
d_gene: NA
CDR3aa: CATSPRSSDTQYF
CDR3nt: TGTGCCACCAGTCCACGGTCGTCCGATACGCAGTATTTT

abundance: NA
j_gene: TRBJ1-1
v_gene: TRBV7-2
d_gene: NA
CDR3aa: CASSEGVNTEAFF
CDR3nt: TGTGCCAGCAGCGAGGGGGTGAACACTGAAGCTTTCTTT

abundance: NA
j_gene: TRBJ1-5
v_gene: TRBV7-2
d_gene: NA
CDR3aa: CASSWDIGQPQHF
CDR3nt: TGTGCCAGCAGCTGGGACATTGGACAGCCCCAGCATTTT

abundance: once
j_gene: TRBJ1-1
v_gene: TRBV7-2
d_gene: NA
CDR3aa: CASRNRDRVNTEAFF
CDR3nt: TGTGCCAGCAGGAACAGGGATCGGGTGAACACTGAAGCTTTCTTT

abundance: NA
j_gene: TRBJ2-4
v_gene: TRBV2
d_gene: TRBD1
CDR3aa: CASSEARTGYLDF
CDR3nt: TGTGCCAGCAGTGAAGCTCGGACAGGGTATTTGGACTTC

abundance: NA
j_gene: TRBJ1-3
v_gene: TRBV18
d_gene: NA
CDR3aa: CASSPDAGLSGNTIYF
CDR3nt: TGTGCCAGCTCGCCGGACGCAGGGCTCTCTGGAAACACCATATATTTT

abundance: NA
j_gene: TRBJ1-4
v_gene: TRBV7-2
d_gene: NA
CDR3aa: CASSLARGDEKLFF
CDR3nt: TGTGCCAGCAGCTTAGCCAGGGGAGACGAAAAACTGTTTTTT

abundance: NA
j_gene: TRBJ1-4
v_gene: TRBV19
d_gene: NA
CDR3aa: CASSRAKATNEKLFF
CDR3nt: TGTGCCAGTAGTAGGGCGAAGGCAACTAATGAAAAACTGTTTTTT

abundance: NA
j_gene: TRBJ1-2
v_gene: TRBV5-1
d_gene: NA
CDR3aa: CASSLESNGYTF
CDR3nt: TGCGCCAGCAGCCTTGAGTCAAATGGCTACACCTTC

abundance: NA
j_gene: TRBJ1-2
v_gene: TRBV6-5
d_gene: TRBD1
CDR3aa: CASRLRDREGYTF
CDR3nt: TGTGCCAGCAGACTCCGGGACAGGGAGGGCTACACCTTC

abundance: NA
j_gene: TRBJ2-5
v_gene: TRBV9
d_gene: NA
CDR3aa: CASSVDGGGTQYF
CDR3nt: TGTGCCAGCAGCGTAGATGGGGGAGGGACCCAGTACTTC

abundance: NA
j_gene: TRBJ1-6
v_gene: TRBV9
d_gene: NA
CDR3aa: CASSVADGRYNSPLHF
CDR3nt: TGTGCCAGCAGCGTAGCTGACGGGAGGTATAATTCACCCCTCCACTTT

abundance: NA
j_gene: TRBJ2-1
v_gene: TRBV20-1
d_gene: TRBD2
CDR3aa: CSASQVAGTTYNEQFF
CDR3nt: TGCAGTGCTAGTCAAGTAGCGGGGACTACCTACAATGAGCAGTTCTTC

abundance: NA
j_gene: TRBJ1-6
v_gene: TRBV7-9
d_gene: NA
CDR3aa: CASSSLGPLHF
CDR3nt: TGTGCCAGCAGCTCCCTAGGACCCCTCCACTTT

abundance: NA
j_gene: TRBJ2-7
v_gene: TRBV28
d_gene: TRBD1
CDR3aa: CASSSGGYTYEQYF
CDR3nt: TGTGCCAGCAGTTCAGGGGGTTACACCTACGAGCAGTACTTC

abundance: NA
j_gene: TRBJ1-2
v_gene: TRBV19
d_gene: TRBD1
CDR3aa: CASSRQGEGYGYTF
CDR3nt: TGTGCCAGTAGTCGACAGGGGGAAGGGTATGGCTACACCTTC

abundance: NA
j_gene: TRBJ2-1
v_gene: TRBV6-5
d_gene: TRBD2
CDR3aa: CASSYRETSGHNEQFF
CDR3nt: TGTGCCAGCAGTTACCGAGAGACTAGCGGGCATAATGAGCAGTTCTTC

abundance: once
j_gene: TRBJ1-4
v_gene: TRBV28
d_gene: TRBD1
CDR3aa: CASSLDRVSEKLFF
CDR3nt: TGTGCCAGCAGTTTAGACAGGGTTAGTGAAAAACTGTTTTTT

abundance: NA
j_gene: TRBJ1-2
v_gene: TRBV29-1
d_gene: TRBD1
CDR3aa: CSVEDPTGGGYGYTF
CDR3nt: TGCAGCGTTGAAGACCCCACAGGGGGCGGCTATGGCTACACCTTC

abundance: NA
j_gene: TRBJ1-4
v_gene: TRBV29-1
d_gene: TRBD1
CDR3aa: CSVPGQGTNEKLFF
CDR3nt: TGCAGCGTTCCTGGACAGGGCACTAATGAAAAACTGTTTTTT